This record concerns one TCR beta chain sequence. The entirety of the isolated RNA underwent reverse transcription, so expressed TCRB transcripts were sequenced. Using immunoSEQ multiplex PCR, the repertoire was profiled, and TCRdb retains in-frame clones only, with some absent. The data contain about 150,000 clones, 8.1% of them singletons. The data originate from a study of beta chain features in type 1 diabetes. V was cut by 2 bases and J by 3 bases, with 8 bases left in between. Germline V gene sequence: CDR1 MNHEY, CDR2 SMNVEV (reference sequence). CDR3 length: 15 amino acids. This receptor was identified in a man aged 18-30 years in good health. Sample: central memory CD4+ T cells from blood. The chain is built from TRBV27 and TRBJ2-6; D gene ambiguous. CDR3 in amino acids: CASSLQRGGANVLTF. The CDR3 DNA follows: TGTGCCAGCAGTTTACAGAGAGGTGGGGCCAACGTCCTGACTTTC.